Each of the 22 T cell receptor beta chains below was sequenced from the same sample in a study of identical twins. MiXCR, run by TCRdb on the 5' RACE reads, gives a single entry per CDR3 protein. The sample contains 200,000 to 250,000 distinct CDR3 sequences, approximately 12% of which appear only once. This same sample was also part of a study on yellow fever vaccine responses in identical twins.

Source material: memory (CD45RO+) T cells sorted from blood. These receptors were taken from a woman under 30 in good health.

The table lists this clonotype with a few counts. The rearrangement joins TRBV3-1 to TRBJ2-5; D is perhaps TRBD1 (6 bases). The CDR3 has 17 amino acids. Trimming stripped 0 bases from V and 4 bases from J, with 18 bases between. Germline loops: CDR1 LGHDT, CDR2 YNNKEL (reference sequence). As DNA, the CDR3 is TGTGCCAGCAGCCAAGATCTGGCAACCCTGGGGGCAGAGACCCAGTACTTC. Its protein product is CASSQDLATLGAETQYF.

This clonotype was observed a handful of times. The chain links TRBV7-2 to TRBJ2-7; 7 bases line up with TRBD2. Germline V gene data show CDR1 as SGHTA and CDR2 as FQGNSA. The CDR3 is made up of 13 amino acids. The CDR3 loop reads CATRGGVGYEQYF. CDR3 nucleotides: TGTGCTACCCGGGGAGGGGTAGGCTACGAGCAGTACTTC.

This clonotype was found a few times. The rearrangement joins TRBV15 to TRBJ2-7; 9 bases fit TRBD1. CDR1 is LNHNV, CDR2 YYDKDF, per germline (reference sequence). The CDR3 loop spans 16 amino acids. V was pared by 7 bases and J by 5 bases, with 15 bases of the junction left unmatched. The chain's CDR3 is CATTPVRGQGTHEQYF. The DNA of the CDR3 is TGTGCCACCACCCCCGTCCGGGGACAGGGTACCCACGAGCAGTACTTC.

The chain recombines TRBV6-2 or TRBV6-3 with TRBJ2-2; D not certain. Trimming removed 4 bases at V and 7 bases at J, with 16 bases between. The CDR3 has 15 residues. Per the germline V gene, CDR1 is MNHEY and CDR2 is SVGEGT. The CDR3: CASSWTSQLVGELFF. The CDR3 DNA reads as TGTGCCAGCAGTTGGACGTCCCAGTTAGTCGGGGAGCTGTTTTTT.

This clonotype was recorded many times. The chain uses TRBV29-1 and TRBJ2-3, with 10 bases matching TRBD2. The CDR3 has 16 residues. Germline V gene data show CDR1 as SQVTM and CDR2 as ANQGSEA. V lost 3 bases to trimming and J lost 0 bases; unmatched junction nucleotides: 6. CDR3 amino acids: CSVDGLAGDSTDTQYF. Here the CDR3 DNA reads TGCAGCGTTGATGGGCTAGCGGGAGACAGCACAGATACGCAGTATTTT.

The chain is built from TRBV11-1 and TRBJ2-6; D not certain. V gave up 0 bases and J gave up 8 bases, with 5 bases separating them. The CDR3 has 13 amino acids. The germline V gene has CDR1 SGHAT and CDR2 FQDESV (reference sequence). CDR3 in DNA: TGTGCCAGCAGCTTAGCAGGACCCAACGTCCTGACTTTC. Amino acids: CASSLAGPNVLTF.

CDR3: CATWTELGNEKLFF. The CDR3 DNA is TGTGCCACCTGGACGGAATTGGGGAATGAAAAACTGTTTTTT. The chain is built from TRBV24-1 and TRBJ1-4; D ambiguous. V dropped 9 bases and J dropped 5 bases, with 15 bases sitting between them. The germline gives CDR1 KGHDR, CDR2 SFDVKD. CDR3 length: 14 residues.

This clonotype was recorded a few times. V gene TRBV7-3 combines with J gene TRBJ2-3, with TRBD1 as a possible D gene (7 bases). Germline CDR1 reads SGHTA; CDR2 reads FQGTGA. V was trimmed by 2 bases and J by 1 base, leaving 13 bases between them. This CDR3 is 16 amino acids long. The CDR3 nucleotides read TGTGCCAGCAGCTTACAGGGGGAGGCCGGCACAGATACGCAGTATTTT. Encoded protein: CASSLQGEAGTDTQYF. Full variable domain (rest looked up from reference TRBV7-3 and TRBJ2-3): GAGVSQTPSNKVTEKGKYVELRCDPISGHTALYWYRQSLGQGPEFLIYFQGTGAADDSGLPNDRFFAVRPEGSVSTLKIQRTERGDSAVYLCASSLQGEAGTDTQYFGPGTRLTVL.

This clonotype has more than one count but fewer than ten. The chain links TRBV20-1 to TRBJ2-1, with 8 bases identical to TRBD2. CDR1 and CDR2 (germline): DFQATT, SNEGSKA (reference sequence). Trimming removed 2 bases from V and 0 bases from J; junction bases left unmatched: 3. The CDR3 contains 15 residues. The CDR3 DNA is TGCAGTGCTAGACCGGGGGGGAGCTCCTACAATGAGCAGTTCTTC. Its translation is CSARPGGSSYNEQFF.

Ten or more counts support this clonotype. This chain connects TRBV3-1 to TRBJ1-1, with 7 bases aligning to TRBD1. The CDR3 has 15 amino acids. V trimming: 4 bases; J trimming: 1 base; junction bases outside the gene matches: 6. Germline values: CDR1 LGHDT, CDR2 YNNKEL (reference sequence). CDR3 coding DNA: TGTGCCAGCAGCCGACTACAGGGGCCGAACACTGAAGCTTTCTTT. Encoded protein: CASSRLQGPNTEAFF.

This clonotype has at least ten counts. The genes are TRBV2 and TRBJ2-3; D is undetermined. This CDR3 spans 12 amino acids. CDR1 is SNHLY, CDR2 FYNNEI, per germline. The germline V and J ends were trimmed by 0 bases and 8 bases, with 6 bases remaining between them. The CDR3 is CASSEATGTQYF. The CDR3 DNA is TGTGCCAGCAGTGAAGCAACGGGTACGCAGTATTTT.

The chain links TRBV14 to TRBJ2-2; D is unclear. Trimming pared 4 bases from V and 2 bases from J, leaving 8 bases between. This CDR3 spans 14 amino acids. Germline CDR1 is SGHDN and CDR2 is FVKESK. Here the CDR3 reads CASSRLINTGELFF. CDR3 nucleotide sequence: TGTGCCAGCAGCCGCCTCATTAACACCGGGGAGCTGTTTTTT.

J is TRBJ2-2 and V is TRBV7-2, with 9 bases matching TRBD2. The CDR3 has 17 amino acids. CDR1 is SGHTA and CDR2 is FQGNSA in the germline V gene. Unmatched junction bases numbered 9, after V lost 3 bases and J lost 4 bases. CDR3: CASSLSWREGLTGELFF. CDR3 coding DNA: TGTGCCAGCAGCTTGAGCTGGCGGGAGGGCCTCACCGGGGAGCTGTTTTTT.

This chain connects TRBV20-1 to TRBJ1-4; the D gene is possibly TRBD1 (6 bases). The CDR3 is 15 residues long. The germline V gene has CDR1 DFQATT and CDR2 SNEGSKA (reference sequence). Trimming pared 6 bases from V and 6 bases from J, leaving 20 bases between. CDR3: CSANAPGDWDEKLFF. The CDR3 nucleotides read TGCAGTGCAAATGCCCCAGGGGATTGGGATGAAAAACTGTTTTTT.

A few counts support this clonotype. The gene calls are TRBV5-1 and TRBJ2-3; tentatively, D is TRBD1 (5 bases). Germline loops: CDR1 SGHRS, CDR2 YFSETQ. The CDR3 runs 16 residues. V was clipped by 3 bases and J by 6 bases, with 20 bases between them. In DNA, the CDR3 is TGCGCCAGCAGCTATCGACAGACTGTAAAGGGGGATACGCAGTATTTT. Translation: CASSYRQTVKGDTQYF.

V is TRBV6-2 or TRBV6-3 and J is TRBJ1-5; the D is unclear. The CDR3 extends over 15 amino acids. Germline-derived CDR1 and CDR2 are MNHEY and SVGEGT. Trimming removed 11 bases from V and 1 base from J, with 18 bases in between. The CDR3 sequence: CAAAGNWWSNQPQHF. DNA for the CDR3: TGTGCCGCAGCGGGGAACTGGTGGAGCAATCAGCCCCAGCATTTT.

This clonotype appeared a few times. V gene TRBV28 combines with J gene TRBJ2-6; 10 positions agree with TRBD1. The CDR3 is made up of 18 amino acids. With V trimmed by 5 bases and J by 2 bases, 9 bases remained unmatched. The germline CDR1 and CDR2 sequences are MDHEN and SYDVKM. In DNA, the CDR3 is TGTGCCAGCAGTCAATCCGGGACAGGGGAAACTGGGGCCAACGTCCTGACTTTC. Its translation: CASSQSGTGETGANVLTF. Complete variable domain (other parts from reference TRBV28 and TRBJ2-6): DVKVTQSSRYLVKRTGEKVFLECVQDMDHENMFWYRQDPGLGLRLIYFSYDVKMKEKGDIPEGYSVSREKKERFSLILESASTNQTSMYLCASSQSGTGETGANVLTFGAGSRLTVL.

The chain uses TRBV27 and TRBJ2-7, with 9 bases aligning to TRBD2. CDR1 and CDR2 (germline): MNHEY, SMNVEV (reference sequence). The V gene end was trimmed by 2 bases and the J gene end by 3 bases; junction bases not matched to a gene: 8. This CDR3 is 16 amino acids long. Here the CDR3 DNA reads TGTGCCAGCAGTTTAAAGGTAGCGGGGGCAAGCTACGAGCAGTACTTC. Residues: CASSLKVAGASYEQYF.

Here the CDR3 reads CSARDRDRGNTEAFF. DNA for the CDR3: TGCAGTGCTAGAGATCGGGACAGGGGGAACACTGAAGCTTTCTTT. V usage is TRBV20-1 and J usage is TRBJ1-1; 10 bases match TRBD1. Germline loops: CDR1 DFQATT, CDR2 SNEGSKA (reference sequence). V shed 0 bases, J shed 1 base, and the junction held 2 bases outside the gene matches. This CDR3 has 15 residues.

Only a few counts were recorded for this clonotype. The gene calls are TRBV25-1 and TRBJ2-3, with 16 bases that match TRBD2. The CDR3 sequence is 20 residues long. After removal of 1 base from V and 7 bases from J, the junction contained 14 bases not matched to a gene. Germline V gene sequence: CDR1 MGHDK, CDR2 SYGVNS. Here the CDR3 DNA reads TGTGCCAGCAGTGAATCTCGACCAGGGACTAGCGGGAGGGCCTCATATACGCAGTATTTT. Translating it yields CASSESRPGTSGRASYTQYF.

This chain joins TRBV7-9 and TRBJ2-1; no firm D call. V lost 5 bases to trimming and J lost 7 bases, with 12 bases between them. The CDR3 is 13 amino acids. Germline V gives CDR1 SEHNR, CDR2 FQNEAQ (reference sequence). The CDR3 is CASSRSSLNEQFF. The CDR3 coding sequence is TGTGCCAGCAGCCGTAGTTCTTTAAATGAGCAGTTCTTC.

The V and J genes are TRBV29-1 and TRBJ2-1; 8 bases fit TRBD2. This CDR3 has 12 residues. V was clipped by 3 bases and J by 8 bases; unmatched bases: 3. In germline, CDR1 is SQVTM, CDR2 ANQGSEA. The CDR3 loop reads CSVDRGGDEQFF. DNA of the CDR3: TGCAGCGTTGATCGGGGGGGCGATGAGCAGTTCTTC.